Listed below are T cell receptor beta chains from one sample, sequenced in a study of TIL therapy for anti-PD-1-resistant metastatic lung cancer. TCRdb keeps only in-frame clones here, not all; method: immunoSEQ multiplex PCR. The table lists tens of thousands of clones, about two thirds of them singletons. The material sequenced was blood, taken at baseline. The source is a person aged 25 to 79 with non-small cell lung cancer. CDR3s include the opening cysteine and the closing phenylalanine or tryptophan. Each record gives: V gene, D gene, J gene, clone size, CDR3 length, CDR3 protein, CDR3 DNA. D genes are given only for firm matches. Size tells how often a clone was seen (once, few, many) or the class of an expanded clone, and some rows leave it out.

>TRBV29-1|TRBD1|TRBJ2-1|-|15
CSVELTGGGYNEQFF
TGCAGCGTTGAACTGACAGGGGGAGGATACAATGAGCAGTTCTTC
>TRBV5-1|-|TRBJ2-1|-|14
CASSFEGSYNEQFF
TGCGCCAGCAGCTTTGAGGGGAGCTACAATGAGCAGTTCTTC
>TRBV7-9|-|TRBJ1-3|-|11
CASSLSGTIYF
TGTGCCAGCAGCTTGTCGGGCACCATATATTTT
>TRBV5-4|-|TRBJ1-2|-|17
CASSLAGGGPTLYGYTF
TGTGCCAGCAGCTTGGCCGGGGGAGGGCCTACGCTCTATGGCTACACCTTC
>TRBV19|-|TRBJ1-1|few|13
CASSGGIGTEAFF
TGTGCCAGTAGTGGAGGTATAGGCACTGAAGCTTTCTTT
>TRBV2|TRBD1|TRBJ2-7|-|13
CASRPDRANEQYF
TGTGCCAGCAGACCGGACAGGGCGAACGAGCAGTACTTC
>TRBV6-5|-|TRBJ1-3|-|12
CATGVSGNTIYF
TGTGCCACCGGGGTTTCTGGAAACACCATATATTTT
>TRBV2|TRBD2|TRBJ2-3|-|17
CASSEGSASGSIDTQYF
TGTGCCAGCAGTGAAGGTTCGGCTAGCGGGAGCATAGATACGCAGTATTTT
>TRBV29-1|-|TRBJ2-1|-|14
CSVTQGSSYNEQFF
TGCAGCGTTACACAGGGCAGCTCCTACAATGAGCAGTTCTTC
>TRBV15|TRBD2|TRBJ2-1|-|15
CATSSLAGLTDEQFF
TGTGCCACCAGCAGTCTAGCGGGACTCACTGATGAGCAGTTCTTC
>TRBV30|TRBD2|TRBJ2-1|-|13
CAWSVSGGAPTFF
TGTGCCTGGAGTGTAAGCGGGGGGGCCCCGACGTTCTTC
>TRBV11-2|-|TRBJ1-2|few|11
CASSFRDGYTF
TGTGCCAGCAGCTTTCGGGACGGCTACACCTTC
>TRBV5-1|TRBD1|TRBJ1-5|-|15
CASSSGDRVDQPQHF
TGCGCCAGCAGCTCGGGAGACAGGGTGGATCAGCCCCAGCATTTT
>TRBV19|TRBD1|TRBJ1-1|few|15
CASSTSGGAGTEAFF
TGTGCCAGTAGTACCTCAGGGGGCGCGGGCACTGAAGCTTTCTTT
>TRBV2|-|TRBJ1-5|many|12
CASRPVGQPQHF
TGTGCCAGCAGACCCGTCGGGCAGCCCCAGCATTTT
>TRBV20-1|-|TRBJ2-7|-|11
CSALWTIEQYF
TGCAGTGCTCTCTGGACTATTGAGCAGTACTTC
>TRBV2|TRBD1|TRBJ1-4|few|12
CASKDRGEKLFF
TGTGCCAGCAAAGACAGGGGGGAAAAACTGTTTTTT
>TRBV6-5|-|TRBJ1-2|-|13
CASSYGRDYGYTF
TGTGCCAGCAGTTACGGACGGGACTATGGCTACACCTTC
>TRBV6-1|TRBD1|TRBJ2-1|-|16
CASSERQGIPYNEQFF
TGTGCCAGCAGTGAAAGACAGGGAATACCGTACAATGAGCAGTTCTTC
>TRBV5-1|TRBD1|TRBJ2-7|-|14
CASHPGQGSHEQYF
TGCGCCAGCCACCCGGGACAGGGATCCCACGAGCAGTACTTC
>TRBV19|-|TRBJ1-5|-|14
CASTVGDSNQPQHF
TGTGCCAGTACCGTAGGGGACAGCAATCAGCCCCAGCATTTT
>TRBV2|-|TRBJ2-3|few|14
CASSEQGGTDTQYF
TGTGCCAGCAGTGAACAGGGGGGGACAGATACGCAGTATTTT
>TRBV6-6|-|TRBJ1-5|-|14
CASTVGRSNQPQHF
TGTGCCAGCACTGTGGGACGGAGCAATCAGCCCCAGCATTTT
>TRBV7-9|-|TRBJ1-6|-|13
CASSPGFNSPLHF
TGTGCCAGCAGCCCCGGGTTTAATTCACCCCTCCACTTT
>TRBV5-5|TRBD2|TRBJ2-1|-|13
CASSWLAGTEQFF
TGTGCCAGCAGCTGGCTAGCGGGGACTGAGCAGTTCTTC
>TRBV5-8|-|TRBJ1-5|-|13
CASSLQGNQPQHF
TGTGCCAGCAGCTTACAGGGCAATCAGCCCCAGCATTTT
>TRBV28|-|TRBJ1-5|-|16
CASSPVGHRGNQPQHF
TGTGCCAGCAGCCCCGTGGGACACCGGGGCAATCAGCCCCAGCATTTT
>TRBV7-2|TRBD2|TRBJ2-1|-|15
CASSSTSAPTNEQFF
TGTGCCAGCAGCTCTACTAGCGCGCCTACGAATGAGCAGTTCTTC
>TRBV4-2|-|TRBJ2-3|once|15
CASSQVRTSTDTQYF
TGTGCCAGCAGCCAGGTCCGGACTAGCACAGATACGCAGTATTTT
>TRBV4-2|-|TRBJ1-2|once|16
CASSQEVGNQINGYTF
TGTGCCAGCAGCCAAGAAGTAGGGAATCAAATAAATGGCTACACCTTC
>TRBV4-1|-|TRBJ1-1|once|15
CASSSPYGGTAEAFF
TGCGCCAGCAGCTCACCCTATGGGGGGACCGCTGAAGCTTTCTTT
>TRBV2|-|TRBJ1-4|-|14
CASSENRDDEKLFF
TGTGCCAGCAGTGAAAACAGGGATGACGAAAAACTGTTTTTT
>TRBV5-1|-|TRBJ2-1|once|15
CASSPSPGRPNEQFF
TGCGCCAGCAGCCCATCTCCTGGCAGGCCCAATGAGCAGTTCTTC